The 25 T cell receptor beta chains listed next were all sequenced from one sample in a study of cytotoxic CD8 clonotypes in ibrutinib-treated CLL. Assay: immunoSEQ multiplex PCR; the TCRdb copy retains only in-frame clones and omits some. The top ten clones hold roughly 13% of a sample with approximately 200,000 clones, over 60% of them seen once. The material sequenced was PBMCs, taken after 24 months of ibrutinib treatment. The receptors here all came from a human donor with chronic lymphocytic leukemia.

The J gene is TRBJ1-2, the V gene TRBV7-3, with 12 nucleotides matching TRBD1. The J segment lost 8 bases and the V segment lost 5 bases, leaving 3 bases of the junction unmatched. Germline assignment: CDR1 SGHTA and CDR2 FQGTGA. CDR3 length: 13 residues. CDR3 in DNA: TGTGCCAGCAGCGAGGGACAGGGGGCCGGCTACACCTTC. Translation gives CASSEGQGAGYTF.

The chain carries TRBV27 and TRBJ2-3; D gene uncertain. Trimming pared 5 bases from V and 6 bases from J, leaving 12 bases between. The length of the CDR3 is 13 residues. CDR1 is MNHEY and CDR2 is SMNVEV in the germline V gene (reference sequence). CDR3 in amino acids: CASSPAKVDTQYF. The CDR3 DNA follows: TGTGCCAGCAGTCCGGCTAAGGTCGATACGCAGTATTTT.

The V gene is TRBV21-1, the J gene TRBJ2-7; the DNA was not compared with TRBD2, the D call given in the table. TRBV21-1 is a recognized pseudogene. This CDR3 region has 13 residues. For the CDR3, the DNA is TGTGCCAGCAGCAAAGTGAGCTCCTACGAGCAGTACTTC. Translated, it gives CASSKVSSYEQYF.

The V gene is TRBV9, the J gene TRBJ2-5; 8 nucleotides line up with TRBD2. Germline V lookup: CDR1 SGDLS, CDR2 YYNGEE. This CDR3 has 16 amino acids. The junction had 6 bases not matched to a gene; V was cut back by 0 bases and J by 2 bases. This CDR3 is CASSVAVLAAQETQYF. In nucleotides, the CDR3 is TGTGCCAGCAGCGTAGCGGTACTAGCGGCACAAGAGACCCAGTACTTC.

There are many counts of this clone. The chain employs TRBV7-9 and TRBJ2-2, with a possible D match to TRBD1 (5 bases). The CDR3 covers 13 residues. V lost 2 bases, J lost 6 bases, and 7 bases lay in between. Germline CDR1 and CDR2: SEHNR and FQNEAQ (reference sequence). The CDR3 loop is CASSLTGPGELFF. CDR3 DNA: TGTGCCAGCAGCTTAACAGGACCCGGGGAGCTGTTTTTT.

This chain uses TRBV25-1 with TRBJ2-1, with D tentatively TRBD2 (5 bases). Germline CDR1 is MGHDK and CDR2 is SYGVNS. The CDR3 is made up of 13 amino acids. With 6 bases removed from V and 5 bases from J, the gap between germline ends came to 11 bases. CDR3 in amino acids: CASRADWNNEQFF. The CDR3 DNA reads TGTGCCAGCAGGGCGGACTGGAACAATGAGCAGTTCTTC. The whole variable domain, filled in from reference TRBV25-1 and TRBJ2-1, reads EADIYQTPRYLVIGTGKKITLECSQTMGHDKMYWYQQDPGMELHLIHYSYGVNSTEKGDLSSESTVSRIRTEHFPLTLESARPSHTSQYLCASRADWNNEQFFGPGTRLTVL.

CDR3 coding DNA: TGTGCCAGCAGCCCGACAGGGGTCTATGGCTACACCTTC. Its translation: CASSPTGVYGYTF. The rearrangement joins TRBV11-2 to TRBJ1-2; TRBD1 matches 8 bases. The V and J ends lost 5 bases and 4 bases, in that order; junction bases with no gene match: 3. CDR1 is SGHAT, CDR2 FQNNGV, per germline. This CDR3 has 13 amino acids.

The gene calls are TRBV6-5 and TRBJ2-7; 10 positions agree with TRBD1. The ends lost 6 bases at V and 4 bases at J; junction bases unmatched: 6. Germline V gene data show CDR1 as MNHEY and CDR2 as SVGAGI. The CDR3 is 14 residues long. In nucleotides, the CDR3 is TGTGCCAGCAGCGCTTTGGGACAGGGGTACGAGCAGTACTTC. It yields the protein CASSALGQGYEQYF.

The CDR3 sequence: CAISAGQNYGYTF. The CDR3 DNA reads as TGTGCCATCAGTGCCGGACAGAACTATGGCTACACCTTC. The gene calls are TRBV10-3 and TRBJ1-2; D may be TRBD1 (6 bases). The CDR3 spans 13 residues. CDR1 is ENHRY, CDR2 SYGVKD, per germline. Trimming took off 4 bases at V and 2 bases at J, with 8 bases between the two ends.

The CDR3 region has the DNA TGTGCCAGCAGCGGATTAACAGGACATAGCAATCAGCCCCAGCATTTT. Translation gives CASSGLTGHSNQPQHF. The rearrangement uses TRBV5-6 and TRBJ1-5; tentative D call: TRBD1 (5 bases). Germline values: CDR1 SGHDT, CDR2 YYEEEE. The V gene lost 4 bases and the J gene lost 0 bases, with 14 bases spanning the gap. This CDR3 is built from 16 residues.

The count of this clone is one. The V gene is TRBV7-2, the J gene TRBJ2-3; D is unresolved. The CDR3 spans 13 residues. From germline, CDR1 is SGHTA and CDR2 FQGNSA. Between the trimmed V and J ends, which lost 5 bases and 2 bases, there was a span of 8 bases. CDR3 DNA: TGTGCCAGCAGCGACCGGAACACAGATACGCAGTATTTT. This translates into CASSDRNTDTQYF. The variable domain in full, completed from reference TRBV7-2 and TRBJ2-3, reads GAGVSQSPSNKVTEKGKDVELRCDPISGHTALYWYRQSLGQGLEFLIYFQGNSAPDKSGLPSDRFSAERTGGSVSTLTIQRTQQEDSAVYLCASSDRNTDTQYFGPGTRLTVL.

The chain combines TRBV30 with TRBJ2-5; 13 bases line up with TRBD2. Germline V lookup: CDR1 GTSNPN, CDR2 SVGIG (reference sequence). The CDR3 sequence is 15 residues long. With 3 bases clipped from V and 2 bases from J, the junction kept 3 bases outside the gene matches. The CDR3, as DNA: TGTGCCTGGAGCGGGGGACTAGCGGGACAAGAGACCCAGTACTTC. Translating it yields CAWSGGLAGQETQYF.

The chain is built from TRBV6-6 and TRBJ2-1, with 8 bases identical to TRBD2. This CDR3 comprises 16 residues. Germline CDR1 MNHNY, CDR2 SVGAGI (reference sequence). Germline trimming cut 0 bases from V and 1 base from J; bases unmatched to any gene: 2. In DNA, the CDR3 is TGTGCCAGCAGTTACTCGGGACTAGGATCCTACAATGAGCAGTTCTTC. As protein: CASSYSGLGSYNEQFF.

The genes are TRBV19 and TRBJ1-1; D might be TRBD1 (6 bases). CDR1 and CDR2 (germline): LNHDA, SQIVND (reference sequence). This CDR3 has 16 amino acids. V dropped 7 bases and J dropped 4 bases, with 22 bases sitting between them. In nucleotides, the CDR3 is TGTGCCAGTACTACCCGTGAAGGGGGAGGGTTCACTGAAGCTTTCTTT. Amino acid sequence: CASTTREGGGFTEAFF.

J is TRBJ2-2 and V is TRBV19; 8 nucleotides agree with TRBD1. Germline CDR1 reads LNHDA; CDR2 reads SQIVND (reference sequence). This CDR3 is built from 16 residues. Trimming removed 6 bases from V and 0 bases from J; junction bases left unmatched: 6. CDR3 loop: CASSPDRAANTGELFF. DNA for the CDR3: TGTGCCAGTAGCCCGGACAGGGCAGCGAACACCGGGGAGCTGTTTTTT.

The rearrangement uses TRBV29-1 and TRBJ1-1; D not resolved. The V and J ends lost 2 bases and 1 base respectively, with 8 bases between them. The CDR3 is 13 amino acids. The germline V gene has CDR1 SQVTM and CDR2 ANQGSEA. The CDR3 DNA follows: TGCAGCGTTGAATTTATCGGGAACACTGAAGCTTTCTTT. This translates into CSVEFIGNTEAFF.

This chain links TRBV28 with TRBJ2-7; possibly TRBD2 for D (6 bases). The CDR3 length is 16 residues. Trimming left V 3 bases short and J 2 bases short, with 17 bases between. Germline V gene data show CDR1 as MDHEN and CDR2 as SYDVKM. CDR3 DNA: TGTGCCAGCAGTTTTTCCATAGCGGTGGGAACCTACGAGCAGTACTTC. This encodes CASSFSIAVGTYEQYF.

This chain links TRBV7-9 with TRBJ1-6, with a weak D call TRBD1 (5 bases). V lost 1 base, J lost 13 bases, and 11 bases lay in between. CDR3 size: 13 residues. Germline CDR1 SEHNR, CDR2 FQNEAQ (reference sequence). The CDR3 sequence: CASSLGRQGPLHF. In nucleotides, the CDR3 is TGTGCCAGCAGCTTAGGGCGGCAGGGCCCCCTCCACTTT. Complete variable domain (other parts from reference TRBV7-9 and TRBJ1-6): DTGVSQNPRHKITKRGQNVTFRCDPISEHNRLYWYRQTLGQGPEFLTYFQNEAQLEKSRLLSDRFSAERPKGSFSTLEIQRTEQGDSAMYLCASSLGRQGPLHFGNGTRLTVT.

The CDR3 loop is CASSPRTSGRQYEQFF. DNA for the CDR3: TGCGCCAGCAGCCCAAGGACTAGCGGGAGACAGTATGAGCAGTTCTTC. The chain carries TRBV5-1 and TRBJ2-1, with TRBD2 matching 13 bases. The CDR3 sequence is 16 residues long. The trim removed 4 bases at V and 8 bases at J, leaving 9 bases unmatched. The germline V gene has CDR1 SGHRS and CDR2 YFSETQ.

CDR3 in DNA: TGTGCCTGGAGTGTAAGAATGGATTCCGGGGAGCTGTTTTTT. It encodes CAWSVRMDSGELFF. V gene TRBV30 combines with J gene TRBJ2-2, with D hard to call. V lost 0 bases to trimming and J lost 6 bases, with 11 bases between them. The length of the CDR3 is 14 residues. The germline V gene encodes CDR1 GTSNPN and CDR2 SVGIG (reference sequence).

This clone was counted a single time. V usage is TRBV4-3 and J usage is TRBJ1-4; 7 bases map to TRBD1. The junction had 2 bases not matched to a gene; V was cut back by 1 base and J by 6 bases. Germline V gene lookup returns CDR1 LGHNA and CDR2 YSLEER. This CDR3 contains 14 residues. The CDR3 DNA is TGCGCCAGCAGCCAAGGGGGGACAGATGAAAAACTGTTTTTT. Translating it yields CASSQGGTDEKLFF.

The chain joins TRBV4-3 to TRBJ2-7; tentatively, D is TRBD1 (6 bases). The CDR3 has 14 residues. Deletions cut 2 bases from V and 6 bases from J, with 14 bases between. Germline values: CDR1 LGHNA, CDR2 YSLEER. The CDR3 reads CASSQQGNYVEQYF. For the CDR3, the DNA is TGCGCCAGCAGCCAACAGGGGAACTACGTCGAGCAGTACTTC.

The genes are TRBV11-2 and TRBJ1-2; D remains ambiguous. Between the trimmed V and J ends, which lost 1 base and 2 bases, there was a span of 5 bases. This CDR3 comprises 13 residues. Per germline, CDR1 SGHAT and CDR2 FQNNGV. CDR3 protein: CASSLGQNYGYTF. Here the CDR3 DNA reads TGTGCCAGCAGCTTAGGTCAGAACTATGGCTACACCTTC. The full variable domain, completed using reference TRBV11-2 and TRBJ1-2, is EAGVAQSPRYKIIEKRQSVAFWCNPISGHATLYWYQQILGQGPKLLIQFQNNGVVDDSQLPKDRFSAERLKGVDSTLKIQPAKLEDSAVYLCASSLGQNYGYTFGSGTRLTVV.

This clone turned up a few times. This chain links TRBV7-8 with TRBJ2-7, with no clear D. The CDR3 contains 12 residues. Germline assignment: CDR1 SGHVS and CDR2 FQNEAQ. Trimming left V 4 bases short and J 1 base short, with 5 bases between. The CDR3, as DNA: TGTGCCAGCAGCTCCCCATCCTACGAGCAGTACTTC. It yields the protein CASSSPSYEQYF.

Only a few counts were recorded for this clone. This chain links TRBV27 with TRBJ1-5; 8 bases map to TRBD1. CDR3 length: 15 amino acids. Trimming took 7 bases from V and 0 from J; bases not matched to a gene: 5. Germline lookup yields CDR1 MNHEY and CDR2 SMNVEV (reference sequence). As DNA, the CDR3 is TGTGCCAGCAATAAGGGACAGGTTAGCAATCAGCCCCAGCATTTT. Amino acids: CASNKGQVSNQPQHF.